This T cell receptor (beta chain) was sequenced for a study of glioma-infiltrating T cells after dendritic cell vaccination (dated by TCRdb to 2016 to 2017). The study in broad terms: A cohort of about 15 glioblastoma patients from Phase I and II dendritic cell vaccination trials was included, of whom 9 were newly diagnosed and 6 had recurrent disease. Between about 2002 and 2013, patients were given autologous tumor lysate-pulsed dendritic cell vaccination. Each patient got three intradermal injections of the dendritic cell vaccine, spaced at biweekly intervals, in the arm below the axilla. The vaccine consisted of monocyte-derived dendritic cells cultured less than 9 days with IL-4 and GM-CSF, then pulsed overnight with autologous tumor lysate. Survival after dendritic cell vaccination was correlated with TCR sequencing metrics such as TIL content and the overlap between tumor and blood repertoires. Tumor-infiltrating lymphocyte content was quantified and tumor and blood repertoires were compared in dendritic cell-vaccinated glioblastoma patients by deep sequencing of TCR beta CDR3 regions. Study-wide findings and limitations: The three-group TCR overlap response model was described as speculative and requiring prospective validation. The cohort was small and heterogeneous, few patients had complete blood and tumor sets, and even fewer had initial-recurrent tumor pairs. TCR clonality showed no direct relationship with survival, which suggests that a diverse polyclonal response may matter. Higher estimated pretreatment TIL content predicted longer time to progression and overall survival after dendritic cell vaccination.

The time point label here, explained by the study, means: after dendritic cell vaccination, including at tumor progression/relapse. Patients were selected on the basis of adequate residual fresh-frozen tumor tissue and more than two years of available survival data. None of the glioblastoma patients carried an isocitrate dehydrogenase mutation, although molecular status otherwise varied. PBMC were collected before vaccination, two weeks after the third vaccination, and at tumor progression if tumor progression occurred. Genomic DNA was extracted with the Qiagen DNeasy Blood extraction Kit. As concerns this clone: Its antigen is not yet known. It has no much larger one-base neighbor in the sample; base qualities were not kept.

The immunoSEQ assay amplified TCRB CDR3 regions from 2 micrograms of genomic DNA, or from all available DNA when less than that amount was available. Multiplex PCR used 60 forward primers for TCR V beta segments and 13 reverse primers for J beta segments. To estimate the number of reads per starting template, synthetic control templates were added to each sample at limiting dilution. Sequencing produced 87 bp reads on the Illumina HiSeq System. In the source study's methods: To remove PCR and sequencing errors, closely related sequences were merged with a nearest neighbor algorithm. TCR overlap was defined as the percentage of unique tumor TCR beta sequences that were also present in the same patient's peripheral blood. What TCRdb holds here is the immuneACCESS table cut down to in-frame rearrangements. Part of the clones is not present; checked against another copy, under half of the missing clones reflect an unresolved V gene, and the others are unexplained. V, J and clone size were drawn from that table, and D and trimming were deduced from the DNA. A total of some 78,000 clones appear in this sample, less than 85% of them only once. The ten largest clones represent 8.5% of the sample.

The trim is 5 bases for V and 7 bases for J, with a gap of 14 bases between the germline ends. The CDR3 runs 14 amino acids, cysteine and phenylalanine included. The kept DNA is CDR3 alone, 42 bases in frame from the first base. According to the germline V gene, CDR1 reads SGHNT and CDR2 reads YENEEA. Material: blood, obtained after dendritic cell vaccination. The receptor's source is a human donor with glioblastoma. Here the chain combines TRBV11-3 and TRBJ2-2, with TRBD2 as a weak D call on 6 bases. The CDR3 corresponds to CASSPNAGNGELFF. The nucleotides read TGTGCCAGCAGCCCAAATGCGGGGAACGGGGAGCTGTTTTTT.